This T cell receptor beta chain emerged from a study of T cells in Graves' hyperthyroidism and ophthalmopathy. Study context: At initial diagnosis, before any treatment had begun, peripheral blood was obtained.

Amplification of TCR beta CDR3 regions was performed using RNA transcripts as template. With the HTBI primer set, the TCR CDR3 went through a first round of RT-PCR. MiXCR was run by TCRdb on the multiplex PCR reads, yielding one entry per CDR3 protein. The table has about 520,000 distinct CDR3 sequences, roughly 20% seen once. V lost 1 base and J lost 0; bases outside the gene matches: 5. The CDR3 has 16 amino acids. Germline V CDR1 and CDR2: MGHRA, YSYEKL. This clonotype was seen many times. Across 18 months, stable Graves' hyperthyroidism was marked by no progression to ophthalmopathy. PBMCs stemmed from under 11 ml fresh peripheral blood.

This TCR came from a man aged 18 to 29 with Graves' hyperthyroidism. The chain combines TRBV4-1 with TRBJ2-5, with 7 bases fitting TRBD1. The sample comprised blood. The CDR3 sequence is CASSQVGQGDQETQYF. The DNA for the CDR3 is TGCGCCAGCAGCCAAGTCGGGCAGGGGGACCAAGAGACCCAGTACTTC.